A selection of T cell receptor beta chains follows, all from one sample in a study of cytomegalovirus exposure and HLA in healthy donors. TCRdb's table, derived via immunoSEQ multiplex PCR, lists solely in-frame clones and lacks some. This sample has over 85,000 clones, with around three quarters found just once. The sequenced material came from PBMCs. The receptors shown here come from a man under 40 in good health and CMV-seronegative. Both conserved end residues are part of each CDR3. Fields, in order: J gene, clone size, D gene, V gene, CDR3 length, CDR3 DNA, CDR3 protein. A D gene is named only where the DNA matches it firmly. Rows give clone size only sometimes, using once, few, many, or a class for an expanded clone.

TRBJ1-2,NA,NA,TRBV12-5,15,TGTGCTAGTGGTTTGGTAGTACAGGGTAACTATGGCTACACCTTC,CASGLVVQGNYGYTF
TRBJ1-6,once,NA,TRBV10-2,21,NA,CASSTLTGIYNSPLHFLPLHF
TRBJ2-5,NA,TRBD2,TRBV11-3,16,TGTGCCAGCAGCTTACGGGCGGGAGATAGGAGAGAGACCCAGTACTTC,CASSLRAGDRRETQYF
TRBJ1-1,NA,TRBD1,TRBV6-6,16,TGTGCCAGCGCGGGGGGGGCAGGGGGCGTCCGGGCTGAAGCTTTCTTT,CASAGGAGGVRAEAFF
TRBJ1-1,NA,NA,TRBV7-9,18,TGTGCCAGCAGCTTAGAAAGGCCCCGCGGGAGGGGGTTCGCTGAAGCTTTCTTT,CASSLERPRGRGFAEAFF
TRBJ1-2,NA,TRBD1,TRBV5-1,13,TGCGCCAGCAGCTTGGGGGGACAGGAGGGCTACACCTTC,CASSLGGQEGYTF
TRBJ2-5,NA,NA,TRBV9,14,TGTGCCAGCAGCGTAGCCACTGGGCGCGAGACCCAGTACTTC,CASSVATGRETQYF
TRBJ2-1,NA,TRBD2,TRBV9,15,TGTGCCAGCAGCGCACTAGCGGGGCAGTACAATGAGCAGTTCTTC,CASSALAGQYNEQFF
TRBJ2-2,NA,NA,TRBV5-1,14,TGCGCCAGCAGCTTGCTGGGAGTCACCGGGGAGCTGTTTTTT,CASSLLGVTGELFF
TRBJ2-3,NA,TRBD2,TRBV4-1,17,TGCGCCAGCAGCCAATCTGGGACTAGCCATCCAGGAGATACGCAGTATTTT,CASSQSGTSHPGDTQYF
TRBJ2-1,few,NA,TRBV19,16,TGTGCCAGTAACGAAATTAGCGGAAGCTCCTACAATGAGCAGTTCTTC,CASNEISGSSYNEQFF
TRBJ2-5,NA,NA,TRBV6-6,15,TGTGCCAGCAGTTTCTTGACAGGTGAGTTGGAGACCCAGTACTTC,CASSFLTGELETQYF
TRBJ2-3,once,TRBD1,TRBV19,15,TGTGCCAGTAGTATGAGGGGGACAGGCACAGATACGCAGTATTTT,CASSMRGTGTDTQYF
TRBJ2-5,NA,NA,TRBV9,13,TGTGCCAGCAGCGCACAGGGAGGGGGGACCCAGTACTTC,CASSAQGGGTQYF
TRBJ1-2,once,TRBD1,TRBV2,16,TGTGCCAGCAGTGAAGCGCCTTTAGGACAGGTCTATGGCTACACCTTC,CASSEAPLGQVYGYTF
TRBJ2-5,NA,NA,TRBV4-1,18,TGCGCCAGCAGCCCGACCTCGACGGGCCAGGGAATACAAGAGACCCAGTACTTC,CASSPTSTGQGIQETQYF
TRBJ1-5,NA,TRBD1,TRBV5-6,17,TGTGCCAGCAGCTCTCGAGGCAGGGGGCTCAGCAATCAGCCCCAGCATTTT,CASSSRGRGLSNQPQHF
TRBJ2-3,NA,TRBD1,TRBV6-6,16,TGTGCCAGCAGTCCCGGACAGGGGGAGATCACAGATACGCAGTATTTT,CASSPGQGEITDTQYF
TRBJ1-5,once,TRBD1,TRBV19,13,TGTGCCAGCATTGGACAGGATAATCAGCCCCAGCATTTT,CASIGQDNQPQHF
TRBJ1-2,NA,NA,TRBV19,12,TGTGCCAGTAGTTCTCAGAACTATGGCTACACCTTC,CASSSQNYGYTF
TRBJ2-3,NA,NA,TRBV5-1,16,TGCGCCAGCAACGATCGGGAGAGAAGATACACAGATACGCAGTATTTT,CASNDRERRYTDTQYF
TRBJ1-4,NA,NA,TRBV5-1,14,TGCGCCAGCAGCTCTCCGAGCGAGAGTGAAAAACTGTTTTTT,CASSSPSESEKLFF
TRBJ2-7,NA,NA,TRBV7-2,14,TGTGCCAGCAGCTTCGGGCAGGGATTCAACGAGCAGTACTTC,CASSFGQGFNEQYF
TRBJ1-4,NA,NA,TRBV5-6,15,TGTGCCAGCAGCTCCGGACAGTTAACTAATGAAAAACTGTTTTTT,CASSSGQLTNEKLFF
TRBJ2-2,few,NA,TRBV6-5,14,TGTGCCAGCAGTTATATAAGCGACACCGGGGAGCTGTTTTTT,CASSYISDTGELFF
TRBJ1-6,NA,NA,TRBV7-8,15,TGTGCCAGCAGCAAAGAGAGGACAGATAATTCACCCCTCCACTTT,CASSKERTDNSPLHF